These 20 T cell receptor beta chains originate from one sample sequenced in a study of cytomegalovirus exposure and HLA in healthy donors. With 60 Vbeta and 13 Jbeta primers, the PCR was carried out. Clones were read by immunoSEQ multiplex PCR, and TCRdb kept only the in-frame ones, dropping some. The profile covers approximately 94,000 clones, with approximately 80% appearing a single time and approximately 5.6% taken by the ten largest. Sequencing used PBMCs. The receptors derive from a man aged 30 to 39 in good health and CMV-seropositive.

This CDR3 reads CASSIEVGTGFQPQHF. DNA of the CDR3: TGTGCCAGTAGTATTGAGGTGGGGACAGGGTTTCAGCCCCAGCATTTT. V and J are TRBV19 and TRBJ1-5; TRBD1 matches at 9 bases. The germline CDR1 and CDR2 sequences are LNHDA and SQIVND (reference sequence). V shed 3 bases and J 6 bases; nucleotides not matched to a gene: 9. The CDR3 consists of 16 residues. The full variable domain, its missing parts supplied by reference TRBV19 and TRBJ1-5, is DGGITQSPKYLFRKEGQNVTLSCEQNLNHDAMYWYRQDPGQGLRLIYYSQIVNDFQKGDIAEGYSVSREKKESFPLTVTSAQKNPTAFYLCASSIEVGTGFQPQHFGDGTRLSIL.

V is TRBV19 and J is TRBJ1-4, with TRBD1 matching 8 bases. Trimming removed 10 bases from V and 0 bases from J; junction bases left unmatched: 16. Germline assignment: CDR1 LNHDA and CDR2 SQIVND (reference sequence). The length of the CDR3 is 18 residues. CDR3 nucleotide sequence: TGTGCCACCAAATCCTGGGCAGGGGGCCCTGCAACTAATGAAAAACTGTTTTTT. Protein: CATKSWAGGPATNEKLFF.

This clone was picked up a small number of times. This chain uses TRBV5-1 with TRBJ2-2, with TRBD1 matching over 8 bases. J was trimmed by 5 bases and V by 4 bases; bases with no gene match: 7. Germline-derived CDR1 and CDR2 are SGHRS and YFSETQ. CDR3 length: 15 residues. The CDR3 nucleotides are TGCGCCAGCAGCCCCGTTACAGGGGGGACCGGGGAGCTGTTTTTT. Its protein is CASSPVTGGTGELFF.

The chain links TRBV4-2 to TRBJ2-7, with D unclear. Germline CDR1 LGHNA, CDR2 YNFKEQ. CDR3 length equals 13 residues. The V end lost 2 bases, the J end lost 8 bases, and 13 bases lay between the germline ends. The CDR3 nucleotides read TGTGCCAGCAGCCAAACCGACGGGTTCCAGCAGTACTTC. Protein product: CASSQTDGFQQYF.

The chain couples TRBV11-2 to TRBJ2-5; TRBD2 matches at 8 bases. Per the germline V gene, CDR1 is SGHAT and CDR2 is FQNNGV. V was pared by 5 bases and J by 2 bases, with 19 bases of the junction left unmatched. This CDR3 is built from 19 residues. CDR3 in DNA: TGTGCCAGCAGCCCAAGGGGGACTAGTGGGGCCTATGGGCAAGAGACCCAGTACTTC. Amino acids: CASSPRGTSGAYGQETQYF.

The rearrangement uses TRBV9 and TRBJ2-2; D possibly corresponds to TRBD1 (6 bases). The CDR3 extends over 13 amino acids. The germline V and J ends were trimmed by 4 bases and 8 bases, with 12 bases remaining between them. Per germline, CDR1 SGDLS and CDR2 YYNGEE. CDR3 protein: CASSPNRVGELFF. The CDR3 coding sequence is TGTGCCAGCAGCCCCAACAGGGTGGGGGAGCTGTTTTTT. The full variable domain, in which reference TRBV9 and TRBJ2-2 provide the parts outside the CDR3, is DSGVTQTPKHLITATGQRVTLRCSPRSGDLSVYWYQQSLDQGLQFLIQYYNGEERAKGNILERFSAQQFPDLHSELNLSSLELGDSALYFCASSPNRVGELFFGEGSRLTVL.

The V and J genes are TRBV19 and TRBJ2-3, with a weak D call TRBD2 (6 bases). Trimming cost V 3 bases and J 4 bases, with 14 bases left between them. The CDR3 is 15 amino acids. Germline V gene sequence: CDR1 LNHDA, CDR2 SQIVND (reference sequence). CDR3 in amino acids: CASSIGDSFSDTQYF. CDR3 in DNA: TGTGCCAGTAGTATCGGGGACTCCTTCTCAGATACGCAGTATTTT.

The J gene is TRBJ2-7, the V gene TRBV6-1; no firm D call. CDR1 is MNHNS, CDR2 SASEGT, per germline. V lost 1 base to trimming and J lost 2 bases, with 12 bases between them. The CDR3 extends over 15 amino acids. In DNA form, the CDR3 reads TGTGCCAGCAGTGAAGTGGGCCTGAACCCCTACGAGCAGTACGTC. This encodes CASSEVGLNPYEQYV.

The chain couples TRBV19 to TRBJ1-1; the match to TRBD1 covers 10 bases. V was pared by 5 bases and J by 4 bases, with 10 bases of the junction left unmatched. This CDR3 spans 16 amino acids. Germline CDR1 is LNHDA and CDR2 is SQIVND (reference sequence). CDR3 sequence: CASSSDRGRRGTEAFF. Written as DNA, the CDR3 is TGTGCCAGTAGTTCCGACAGGGGGCGGAGGGGCACTGAAGCTTTCTTT.

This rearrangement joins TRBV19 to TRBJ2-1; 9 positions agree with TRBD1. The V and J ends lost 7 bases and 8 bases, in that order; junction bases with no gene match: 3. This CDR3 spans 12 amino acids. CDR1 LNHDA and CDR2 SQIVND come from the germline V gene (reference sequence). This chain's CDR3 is CASTDRGDEQFF. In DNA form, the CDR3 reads TGTGCCAGTACGGACAGGGGCGATGAGCAGTTCTTC.

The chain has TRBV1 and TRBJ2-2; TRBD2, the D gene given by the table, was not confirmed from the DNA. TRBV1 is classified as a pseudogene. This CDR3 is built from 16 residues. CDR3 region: CTSRAERGPNTGELFF. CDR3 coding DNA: TGCACCAGCAGGGCTGAGCGGGGCCCGAACACCGGGGAGCTGTTTTTT.

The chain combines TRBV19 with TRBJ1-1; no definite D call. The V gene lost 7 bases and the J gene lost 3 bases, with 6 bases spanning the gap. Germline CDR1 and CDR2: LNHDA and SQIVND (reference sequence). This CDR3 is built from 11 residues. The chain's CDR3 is CASIQYTEAFF. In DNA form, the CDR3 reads TGTGCCAGTATTCAGTACACTGAAGCTTTCTTT.

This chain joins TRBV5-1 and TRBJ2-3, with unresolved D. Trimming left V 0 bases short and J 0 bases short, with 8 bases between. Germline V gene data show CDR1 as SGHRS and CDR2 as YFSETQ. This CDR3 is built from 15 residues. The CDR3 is CASSLGRPSTDTQYF. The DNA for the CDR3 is TGCGCCAGCAGCTTGGGGCGGCCTAGCACAGATACGCAGTATTTT.

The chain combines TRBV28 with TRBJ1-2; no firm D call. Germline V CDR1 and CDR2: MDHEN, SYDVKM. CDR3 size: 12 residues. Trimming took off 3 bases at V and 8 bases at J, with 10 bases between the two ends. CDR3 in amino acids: CASSLRERGYTF. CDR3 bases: TGTGCCAGCAGTTTGAGGGAGAGGGGCTACACCTTC.

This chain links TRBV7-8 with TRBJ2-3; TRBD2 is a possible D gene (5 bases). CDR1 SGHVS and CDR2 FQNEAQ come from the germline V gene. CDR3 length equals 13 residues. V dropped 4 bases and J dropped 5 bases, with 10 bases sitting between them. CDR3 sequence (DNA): TGTGCCAGCAGCTCTACCCGGGGAGATACGCAGTATTTT. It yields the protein CASSSTRGDTQYF. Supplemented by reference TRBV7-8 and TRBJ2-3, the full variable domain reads GAGVSQSPRYKVAKRGQDVALRCDPISGHVSLFWYQQALGQGPEFLTYFQNEAQLDKSGLPSDRFFAERPEGSVSTLKIQRTQQEDSAVYLCASSSTRGDTQYFGPGTRLTVL.

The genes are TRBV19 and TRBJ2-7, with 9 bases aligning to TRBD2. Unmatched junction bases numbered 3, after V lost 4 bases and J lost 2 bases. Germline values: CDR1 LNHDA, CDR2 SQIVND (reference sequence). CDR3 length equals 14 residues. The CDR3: CASSRREGAYEQYF. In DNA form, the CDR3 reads TGTGCCAGTAGTAGGCGGGAGGGGGCCTACGAGCAGTACTTC.

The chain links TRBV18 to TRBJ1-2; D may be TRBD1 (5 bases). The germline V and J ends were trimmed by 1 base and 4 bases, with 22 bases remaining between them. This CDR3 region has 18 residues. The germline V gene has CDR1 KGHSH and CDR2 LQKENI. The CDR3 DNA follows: TGTGCCAGCTCACCACGACAGATGGGCAGTTTCCCCCCCTATGGCTACACCTTC. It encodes CASSPRQMGSFPPYGYTF.

CDR3 sequence: CASSQVSREKETQYF. In DNA, the CDR3 is TGTGCCAGCAGCCAAGTAAGTCGGGAGAAAGAGACCCAGTACTTC. The V call is TRBV4-2, the J call TRBJ2-5; D possibly corresponds to TRBD2 (6 bases). The germline gives CDR1 LGHNA, CDR2 YNFKEQ. This CDR3 has 15 amino acids. V lost 1 base to trimming and J lost 3 bases, with 12 bases between them.

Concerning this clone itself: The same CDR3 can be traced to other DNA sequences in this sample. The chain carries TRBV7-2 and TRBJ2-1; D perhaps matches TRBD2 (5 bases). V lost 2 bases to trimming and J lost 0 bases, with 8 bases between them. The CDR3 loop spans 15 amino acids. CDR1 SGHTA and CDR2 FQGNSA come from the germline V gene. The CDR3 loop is CASSLSGGSYNEQFF. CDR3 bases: TGTGCCAGCAGCTTAAGCGGAGGCTCCTACAATGAGCAGTTCTTC.

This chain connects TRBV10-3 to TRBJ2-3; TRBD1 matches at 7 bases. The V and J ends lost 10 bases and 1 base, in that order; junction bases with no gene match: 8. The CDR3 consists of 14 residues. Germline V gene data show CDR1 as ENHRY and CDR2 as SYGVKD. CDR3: CATRDSGGTDTQYF. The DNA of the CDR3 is TGTGCCACCAGGGACAGTGGAGGCACAGATACGCAGTATTTT.